The entry that follows covers one T cell receptor beta chain sequence. These data originate in a study of blood T cell repertoires in COVID-19. Across the whole study: PBMCs, B-cell-depleted T cells, or T cells provided the cDNA or gDNA that made up the material.

The germline CDR1 and CDR2 sequences are SGHKS and YYEKEE (reference sequence). V was cut by 3 bases and J by 4 bases, with 11 bases left in between. CDR3 length: 14 residues. Repertoires were generated with immunoSEQ multiplex PCR, while TCRdb's copy carries only in-frame clones and drops some. The data hold roughly 280,000 clones, with more than 85% observed a single time. V and J are TRBV5-5 and TRBJ1-3, with a weak D call TRBD1 (6 bases). This TCR derives from a man younger than 35 with active or convalescent COVID-19. The sequenced material came from peripheral blood. DNA for the CDR3: TGTGCCAGCAGCTGGACAGAAGGAGGAAACACCATATATTTT. Residues: CASSWTEGGNTIYF.